One sample yielded the 4 T cell receptor beta chains listed below, sequenced in a study of T-cell memory formation after mild COVID-19. One entry per CDR3 protein results from TCRdb running MiXCR on the 5' RACE reads. The profile covers 150,000 to 200,000 distinct CDR3 sequences, with 14% appearing a single time and 13% to 15% taken by the ten largest. Material for sequencing was PBMCs or a T cell subset sorted from them (not recorded which). These receptors were collected from an adult woman who had mild COVID-19 (a few samples of this study predate the infection). Cell type and time point are not known.

The CDR3 spells CASSLFGGLNNEQFF. The CDR3 DNA reads as TGTGCCAGCAGCTTATTTGGGGGCTTGAATAATGAGCAGTTCTTC. This sequence joins TRBV7-2 and TRBJ2-1, with D tentatively TRBD1 (6 bases). The CDR3 has 15 residues. V lost 2 bases, J lost 7 bases, and 15 bases lay in between. CDR1 is SGHTA and CDR2 is FQGNSA in the germline V gene.

This clonotype was found a few times. The rearrangement joins TRBV9 to TRBJ1-1; possibly TRBD1 for D (5 bases). The germline V and J ends were trimmed by 0 bases and 5 bases, with 14 bases remaining between them. CDR3 length equals 15 residues. CDR1 SGDLS and CDR2 YYNGEE come from the germline V gene. The CDR3: CASSVGGAWGTEAFF. The CDR3 DNA follows: TGTGCCAGCAGCGTAGGAGGCGCCTGGGGGACTGAAGCTTTCTTT.

The table lists this clonotype with a few counts. This chain uses TRBV5-5 with TRBJ2-3; possibly TRBD1 for D (6 bases). Germline V gene data show CDR1 as SGHKS and CDR2 as YYEKEE (reference sequence). V dropped 2 bases and J dropped 3 bases, with 10 bases sitting between them. This CDR3 spans 14 amino acids. In DNA form, the CDR3 reads TGTGCCAGCAGCTTCAGACAGGTTACAGATACGCAGTATTTT. Translation gives CASSFRQVTDTQYF.

This clonotype was seen a few times. This sequence joins TRBV6-5 and TRBJ2-5; D may match TRBD1 or TRBD2 (5 bases each). Germline CDR1 and CDR2: MNHEY and SVGAGI. V shed 2 bases and J shed 0 bases, with 13 bases lying between them. CDR3 length equals 16 residues. The CDR3 nucleotides read TGTGCCAGCAGTTACACCGTCGGGACGTACCAAGAGACCCAGTACTTC. Translation: CASSYTVGTYQETQYF.